This TCR beta chain came from a study of blood T cell repertoires in COVID-19. Study-wide background: Both acute and convalescent COVID-19 samples were obtained from the United States, Italy and Spain. From T cells, B-cell-depleted T cells, or PBMCs came the material, which was cDNA or gDNA.

Under the authors' procedure: Researchers report that nucleated cell counts were estimated from reference gene primer amplification. Profiling relied on immunoSEQ multiplex PCR, and the TCRdb table lists in-frame clones only, not all of them. V and J calls and clone size are as listed in that table; D and trimming were resolved from the DNA. The sample yields around 140,000 clones, roughly 86% seen once. The CDR3 has 13 amino acids. Trimming stripped 1 base from V and 3 bases from J, with 8 bases between. Per the germline V gene, CDR1 is SGHRS and CDR2 is YFSETQ. Sequencing was performed on peripheral blood. The rearrangement joins TRBV5-1 to TRBJ2-7, with D maybe TRBD2 (6 bases). This TCR was sampled from a man aged 70-80 years with acute or convalescent COVID-19. CDR3 nucleotides: TGCGCCAGCAGCTTGCCGGGGGACTACGAGCAGTACTTC. Translated, it gives CASSLPGDYEQYF. Drawing the rest from reference TRBV5-1 and TRBJ2-7, the complete variable domain is KAGVTQTPRYLIKTRGQQVTLSCSPISGHRSVSWYQQTPGQGLQFLFEYFSETQRNKGNFPGRFSGRQFSNSRSEMNVSTLELGDSALYLCASSLPGDYEQYFGPGTRLTVT.